Listed here are 29 T cell receptor beta chains from one sample, sequenced in a study of human T cells and chemical hapten exposure. TCRdb processed the RACE reads anew with MiXCR; each CDR3 protein has one entry. Of about 120,000 distinct CDR3 sequences in the sample, roughly 13% were seen once. As for time point: patch test 1, 2 weeks after DPC sensitization. The treatment was: therapeutic diphenylcyclopropenone sensitization with weekly scalp DPC. The source was whole blood, collected in connection with sensitization to the hapten diphenylcyclopropenone (DPC). These receptors all stem from a man younger than 35 with alopecia areata. Some clones in this sample may be carry-over from other donors' samples.

The chain recombines TRBV10-1 with TRBJ2-5; TRBD2 is a possible D gene (6 bases). The germline V gene encodes CDR1 WNHNN and CDR2 SYGVQD (reference sequence). Deletions cut 0 bases from V and 9 bases from J, with 14 bases between. CDR3 length: 14 amino acids. The CDR3 loop reads CASSESLDGGPQYF. The CDR3 nucleotides are TGCGCCAGCAGTGAGTCTTTGGACGGAGGGCCCCAGTACTTC.

At least ten counts were recorded for this clonotype. The gene calls are TRBV9 and TRBJ2-5; TRBD1 is a possible D gene (6 bases). The CDR3 is made up of 14 amino acids. The germline V gene has CDR1 SGDLS and CDR2 YYNGEE. The V and J ends lost 0 bases and 5 bases respectively, with 11 bases between them. CDR3 DNA sequence: TGTGCCAGCAGCGTAGCAGGGGTCGGTGAGACCCAGTACTTC. It translates to CASSVAGVGETQYF.

The chain joins TRBV20-1 to TRBJ2-7, with no clear D. V was shortened by 0 bases and J by 2 bases, with 17 bases between the two germline ends. The germline gives CDR1 DFQATT, CDR2 SNEGSKA (reference sequence). The CDR3 is 16 residues long. CDR3 DNA sequence: TGCAGTGCTAGAGATGCGATAGGGCCAGGCGCCTACGAGCAGTACTTC. Its translation is CSARDAIGPGAYEQYF.

This clonotype was observed a few times. The V gene is TRBV12-3 or TRBV12-4, the J gene TRBJ1-6, with 7 bases fitting TRBD1. There are 16 residues in the CDR3. J gave up 13 bases and V 6 bases, and 18 bases lay outside the gene matches. The CDR3 here is CASSPGGGQSRRPLHF. The CDR3 coding sequence is TGTGCCAGCAGCCCCGGAGGGGGACAGTCAAGGAGGCCCCTCCACTTT.

The chain uses TRBV20-1 and TRBJ2-7, with 12 nucleotides matching TRBD2. Trimming removed 1 base from V and 3 bases from J; junction bases left unmatched: 1. Germline assignment: CDR1 DFQATT and CDR2 SNEGSKA (reference sequence). The length of the CDR3 is 14 residues. The CDR3 DNA is TGCAGTGCTAGAGGGACTAGCGGGGACTACGAGCAGTACTTC. This encodes CSARGTSGDYEQYF.

This chain uses TRBV10-2 with TRBJ2-3; 8 nucleotides agree with TRBD1. The CDR3 runs 13 residues. The ends lost 6 bases at V and 6 bases at J; junction bases unmatched: 5. CDR1 is WSHSY and CDR2 is SAAADI in the germline V gene. CDR3 sequence: CASSDRGPDTQYF. CDR3 sequence (DNA): TGCGCCAGCAGCGACAGGGGCCCCGATACGCAGTATTTT.

The chain has TRBV19 and TRBJ2-3; 10 nucleotides line up with TRBD2. With V trimmed by 5 bases and J by 3 bases, 11 bases remained unmatched. This CDR3 contains 17 residues. Germline CDR1 LNHDA, CDR2 SQIVND (reference sequence). The CDR3 nucleotides are TGTGCCAGTAGTCCCCGCCGTAGCGGGGGGATGACAGATACGCAGTATTTT. Translation: CASSPRRSGGMTDTQYF.

This clonotype was seen many times. V usage is TRBV6-5 and J usage is TRBJ2-7; D is unresolved. Germline V CDR1 and CDR2: MNHEY, SVGAGI. The CDR3 loop spans 13 amino acids. Trimming shortened V by 0 bases and J by 3 bases, and 6 bases separated the two germline ends. This chain's CDR3 is CASSYSVGYEQYV. For the CDR3, the DNA is TGTGCCAGCAGTTACTCCGTGGGCTACGAGCAGTACGTC.

This clonotype has only a few counts. The rearrangement uses TRBV5-1 and TRBJ2-1; D is tentatively TRBD1 or TRBD2 (6 bases each). This CDR3 comprises 14 residues. Germline CDR1 and CDR2: SGHRS and YFSETQ. V was trimmed by 0 bases and J by 8 bases, leaving 12 bases between them. The CDR3 sequence is CASSLEGGSDEQFF. DNA of the CDR3: TGCGCCAGCAGCTTGGAGGGGGGCTCCGATGAGCAGTTCTTC.

The sample holds a few counts of this clonotype. J is TRBJ2-7 and V is TRBV4-1, with 12 positions matching TRBD1. Germline V gene data show CDR1 as MGHRA and CDR2 as YSYEKL. V was clipped by 3 bases and J by 4 bases; unmatched bases: 7. This CDR3 region has 16 residues. DNA of the CDR3: TGCGCCAGCAGCCACCTACCGGGACAGGGGGCTTACGAGCAGTACTTC. As protein: CASSHLPGQGAYEQYF.

This clonotype has just a few counts. J is TRBJ2-3 and V is TRBV23-1; TRBD1 matches 7 bases. TRBV23-1 counts as an open reading frame of uncertain function. This CDR3 contains 15 residues. V lost 2 bases and J lost 5; bases outside the gene matches: 7. CDR3 coding DNA: TGCGCCAGCAGTCAACGGCTAGCAGGGGGAGATACGCAGTATTTT. Translated, it gives CASSQRLAGGDTQYF.

The rearrangement links TRBV4-3 to TRBJ1-1; tentative D call: TRBD1 (5 bases). Per the germline V gene, CDR1 is LGHNA and CDR2 is YSLEER. The CDR3 loop spans 15 amino acids. Trimming cost V 0 bases and J 4 bases, with 12 bases left between them. The CDR3: CASSQDRRGGTEAFF. CDR3 nucleotides: TGCGCCAGCAGCCAAGATCGAAGGGGCGGCACTGAAGCTTTCTTT.

The sample holds many counts of this clonotype. The chain couples TRBV6-1 to TRBJ1-1; 10 bases are a match to TRBD1. This CDR3 has 14 residues. Trimming at V came to 4 bases and at J to 5 bases, leaving 4 bases not matched to a gene. CDR1 and CDR2 (germline): MNHNS, SASEGT. The CDR3 nucleotides are TGTGCCAGCAGTGGACAGGGGGCTCAAACTGAAGCTTTCTTT. Encoded protein: CASSGQGAQTEAFF.

This clonotype was detected a few times. The chain links TRBV27 to TRBJ2-2; either TRBD1 or TRBD2 may fit D (5 bases each). Germline V gene sequence: CDR1 MNHEY, CDR2 SMNVEV (reference sequence). This CDR3 is 14 amino acids long. V was cut by 5 bases and J by 7 bases, with 14 bases left in between. The DNA of the CDR3 is TGTGCCAGCAGTCTAGGGACCCAAATCGGGGAGCTGTTTTTT. It specifies CASSLGTQIGELFF.

The CDR3 DNA is TGTGCCAGCAGCTATTTGGCAGGGACAGACTCCTACAATGAGCAGTTCTTC. It codes for CASSYLAGTDSYNEQFF. This chain uses TRBV7-9 with TRBJ2-1, with 7 bases fitting TRBD1. The CDR3 has 17 amino acids. V gave up 4 bases and J gave up 0 bases; unmatched junction bases: 9. Germline V CDR1 and CDR2: SEHNR, FQNEAQ (reference sequence).

The chain has TRBV18 and TRBJ1-1; tentatively, D is TRBD1 (6 bases). The V gene's germline CDR1 is KGHSH and CDR2 LQKENI. Trimming removed 4 bases at V and 1 base at J, with 28 bases between. The CDR3 is 20 amino acids. The CDR3 sequence is CASSQNSIHGQLVKNTEAFF. The CDR3 coding sequence is TGTGCCAGCTCACAAAATTCCATTCACGGACAGCTCGTGAAGAACACTGAAGCTTTCTTT.

This clonotype was recorded many times. CDR3 nucleotides: TGTGCCAGCAGTTTGGGGAGGTTAGATACGCAGTATTTT. It codes for CASSLGRLDTQYF. V gene TRBV28 combines with J gene TRBJ2-3, with D possibly matching TRBD2 (6 bases). CDR1 and CDR2 (germline): MDHEN, SYDVKM. The length of the CDR3 is 13 residues. Trimming left V 3 bases short and J 5 bases short, with 9 bases between.

This clonotype occurred a few times. The chain recombines TRBV7-2 with TRBJ1-1; the D gene is possibly TRBD1 (6 bases). The CDR3 extends over 15 amino acids. Trimming left V 0 bases short and J 4 bases short, with 12 bases between. Germline assignment: CDR1 SGHTA and CDR2 FQGNSA. The CDR3 DNA reads as TGTGCCAGCAGCTTAGCGGGGGGCCAGGCCACTGAAGCTTTCTTT. As protein: CASSLAGGQATEAFF.

The chain is built from TRBV19 and TRBJ2-1; 10 nucleotides match TRBD1. The CDR3 has 13 residues. Germline-derived CDR1 and CDR2 are LNHDA and SQIVND (reference sequence). The V gene end was trimmed by 9 bases and the J gene end by 7 bases; junction bases not matched to a gene: 6. CDR3 amino acids: CASTRDRGNEQFF. For the CDR3, the DNA is TGTGCCAGCACCCGGGACAGGGGAAATGAGCAGTTCTTC. Combining the CDR3 with reference TRBV19 and TRBJ2-1 gives the whole variable domain DGGITQSPKYLFRKEGQNVTLSCEQNLNHDAMYWYRQDPGQGLRLIYYSQIVNDFQKGDIAEGYSVSREKKESFPLTVTSAQKNPTAFYLCASTRDRGNEQFFGPGTRLTVL.

This clonotype came up a few times. V is TRBV29-1 and J is TRBJ2-7, with 9 bases identical to TRBD1. CDR1 is SQVTM, CDR2 ANQGSEA, per germline. V was pared by 3 bases and J by 2 bases, with 5 bases of the junction left unmatched. The CDR3 is made up of 14 amino acids. CDR3 region: CSVEGTGKTYEQYF. Here the CDR3 DNA reads TGCAGCGTTGAGGGGACAGGGAAAACCTACGAGCAGTACTTC.

This clonotype showed up just a few times. The rearrangement uses TRBV6-2 or TRBV6-3 and TRBJ2-2; perhaps TRBD1 as D (5 bases). Trimming pared 7 bases from V and 5 bases from J, leaving 14 bases between. The CDR3 is 14 residues long. Germline V lookup: CDR1 MNHEY, CDR2 SVGEGT. In DNA form, the CDR3 reads TGTGCCAGCACCGCCCAAGGGGAAACCGGGGAGCTGTTTTTT. Encoded protein: CASTAQGETGELFF.

The chain couples TRBV7-3 to TRBJ1-6; D not certain. V was trimmed by 5 bases and J by 5 bases, leaving 7 bases between them. CDR1 and CDR2 from the germline V gene are SGHTA and FQGTGA. This CDR3 contains 13 residues. CDR3 DNA sequence: TGTGCCAGCAGCCCCTACAATAATTCACCCCTCCACTTT. Residues: CASSPYNNSPLHF.

The V gene is TRBV2, the J gene TRBJ2-1, with 8 bases that match TRBD1. V trimming: 10 bases; J trimming: 8 bases; junction bases outside the gene matches: 13. Germline CDR1 and CDR2: SNHLY and FYNNEI. There are 14 residues in the CDR3. For the CDR3, the DNA is TGTGCCAACCCCCTGGACAGGGATTTGGATGAGCAGTTCTTC. This translates into CANPLDRDLDEQFF.

The chain employs TRBV28 and TRBJ2-7; D remains ambiguous. V lost 1 base to trimming and J lost 3 bases, with 10 bases between them. This CDR3 is 14 amino acids long. Germline CDR1 reads MDHEN; CDR2 reads SYDVKM. CDR3 loop: CASSLSGRFYEQYF. CDR3 nucleotides: TGTGCCAGCAGTTTATCCGGCAGGTTCTACGAGCAGTACTTC.

In this sample, this clonotype turned up a few times. This sequence joins TRBV10-3 and TRBJ2-7; either TRBD1 or TRBD2 may fit D (5 bases each). V lost 2 bases and J lost 6, with 14 bases in between. Germline V lookup: CDR1 ENHRY, CDR2 SYGVKD. The CDR3 spans 14 residues. The CDR3 DNA reads as TGTGCCATCAGTGAGGCCGGGGCTAGCCCCGAGCAGTACGTC. Protein product: CAISEAGASPEQYV.

At least ten counts were recorded for this clonotype. The chain employs TRBV18 and TRBJ1-6; TRBD1 matches at 9 bases. V was pared by 3 bases and J by 9 bases, with 9 bases of the junction left unmatched. The germline V gene has CDR1 KGHSH and CDR2 LQKENI. There are 16 residues in the CDR3. The CDR3 region is CASSPWDRAPGSPLHF. For the CDR3, the DNA is TGTGCCAGCTCACCTTGGGACAGGGCGCCCGGTTCACCCCTCCACTTT. Filled out from reference TRBV18 and TRBJ1-6, the complete variable domain reads NAGVMQNPRHLVRRRGQEARLRCSPMKGHSHVYWYRQLPEEGLKFMVYLQKENIIDESGMPKERFSAEFPKEGPSILRIQQVVRGDSAAYFCASSPWDRAPGSPLHFGNGTRLTVT.

The rearrangement joins TRBV29-1 to TRBJ2-7; weak D call: TRBD1 (5 bases). The CDR3 loop spans 15 amino acids. The ends were cut back, 0 bases at V and 3 bases at J, with 15 bases in the middle. Germline V gene sequence: CDR1 SQVTM, CDR2 ANQGSEA. CDR3 loop: CSVEDLQGRGYEQYF. Written as DNA, the CDR3 is TGCAGCGTTGAAGATCTTCAGGGTAGGGGCTACGAGCAGTACTTC.

The chain uses TRBV11-3 and TRBJ2-1; D is ambiguous. CDR1 is SGHNT and CDR2 is YENEEA in the germline V gene. Trimming left V 3 bases short and J 10 bases short, with 13 bases between. CDR3 size: 13 residues. CDR3 sequence: CASSLDAPREQFF. In nucleotides, the CDR3 is TGTGCCAGCAGCTTGGACGCCCCCAGAGAGCAGTTCTTC.

This clonotype occurred many times. The gene calls are TRBV20-1 and TRBJ2-3; D gene unclear. CDR1 DFQATT and CDR2 SNEGSKA come from the germline V gene (reference sequence). The CDR3 consists of 13 residues. V lost 5 bases to trimming and J lost 3 bases, with 12 bases between them. The CDR3 sequence: CSACPVATDTQYF. In nucleotides, the CDR3 is TGCAGTGCTTGCCCCGTCGCAACAGATACGCAGTATTTT.